The 16 T cell receptor beta chains below were found in one sample sequenced in a study of blood T cell repertoires in COVID-19. The repertoire was sequenced with immunoSEQ multiplex PCR; TCRdb's copy has only in-frame clones and lacks some. Here the sample spans some 300,000 clones, about nine tenths being singletons. The specimen sequenced was PBMCs or T cells enriched from blood (not recorded which). The receptors stem from a woman younger than 45 who had recovered from COVID-19.

The genes are TRBV5-6 and TRBJ1-6; D is ambiguous. This CDR3 region has 14 residues. The germline V gene encodes CDR1 SGHDT and CDR2 YYEEEE. V dropped 1 base and J dropped 7 bases, with 9 bases sitting between them. The CDR3 DNA is TGTGCCAGCAGCTTGCCGACGGGGAATTCACCCCTCCACTTT. Translated: CASSLPTGNSPLHF.

Remarks on this clone: The junction departs from the called germline gene at one end, perhaps through a read error. The genes are TRBV9 and TRBJ1-2, with D tentatively TRBD1 (6 bases). The length of the CDR3 is 12 residues. Germline CDR1 reads SGDLS; CDR2 reads YYNGEE. This CDR3 is CASSASGTIINF. CDR3 nucleotides: TGTGCCAGCAGCGCCAGCGGGACAATAATCAACTTC.

J is TRBJ2-2 and V is TRBV29-1; 7 bases fit TRBD2. The CDR3 extends over 16 amino acids. Germline loops: CDR1 SQVTM, CDR2 ANQGSEA. Trimming took 7 bases from V and 0 from J; bases not matched to a gene: 11. The CDR3 is CSAGGSGSSNTGELFF. The DNA for the CDR3 is TGCAGCGCTGGGGGTAGCGGGTCCTCGAACACCGGGGAGCTGTTTTTT.

V usage is TRBV19 and J usage is TRBJ1-2; D possibly corresponds to TRBD1 (5 bases). Germline-derived CDR1 and CDR2 are LNHDA and SQIVND (reference sequence). The CDR3 spans 14 residues. V was pared by 3 bases and J by 0 bases, with 8 bases between. DNA for the CDR3: TGTGCCAGTAGTATCGACAGTACTAACTATGGCTACACCTTC. It translates to CASSIDSTNYGYTF.

V and J are TRBV7-2 and TRBJ1-5, with 9 bases matching TRBD1. V lost 5 bases, J lost 4 bases, and 3 bases stayed unmatched. Germline assignment: CDR1 SGHTA and CDR2 FQGNSA. This CDR3 region has 14 residues. The CDR3 reads CASSRDRGNQPQHF. The CDR3 DNA follows: TGTGCCAGCAGCCGTGACAGGGGGAATCAGCCCCAGCATTTT.

The V gene is TRBV27, the J gene TRBJ2-3, with 8 bases that match TRBD1. This CDR3 is built from 14 residues. Germline V CDR1 and CDR2: MNHEY, SMNVEV (reference sequence). Trimming at V came to 6 bases and at J to 10 bases, leaving 12 bases not matched to a gene. CDR3 protein: CASSPGQVLGSQYF. CDR3 DNA sequence: TGTGCCAGCAGCCCGGGACAGGTCCTGGGATCGCAGTATTTT.

The chain employs TRBV21-1 and TRBJ2-7; no check of the table's D call, TRBD1, against the DNA was made. TRBV21-1 is designated a pseudogene. The CDR3 is 16 amino acids. As DNA, the CDR3 is TGTGCCAGCAGCAAGGCAGCCGGGACAGGGTGCCACGAGCAGTACTTC. Translated, it gives CASSKAAGTGCHEQYF.

This chain links TRBV5-1 with TRBJ2-1; 10 bases match TRBD2. The junction had 5 bases not matched to a gene; V was cut back by 7 bases and J by 4 bases. This CDR3 is built from 14 residues. Germline V gene data show CDR1 as SGHRS and CDR2 as YFSETQ. CDR3 protein: CASGTSGVYNEQFF. The DNA for the CDR3 is TGCGCCAGCGGCACTAGCGGGGTTTACAATGAGCAGTTCTTC.

This clone was found once. The rearrangement joins TRBV18 to TRBJ2-2; 10 positions agree with TRBD2. Losses at the gene ends were 2 bases for V and 4 bases for J; bases not matched to a gene: 10. Germline V gene data show CDR1 as KGHSH and CDR2 as LQKENI. The CDR3 is 18 amino acids. The CDR3 nucleotides are TGTGCCAGCTCACCAATGAGCGGGAGGGCCTCGGGCACCGGGGAGCTGTTTTTT. Protein sequence: CASSPMSGRASGTGELFF.

V is TRBV30 and J is TRBJ2-3; 10 bases fit TRBD2. The CDR3 is 15 amino acids. J gave up 2 bases and V 2 bases, and 4 bases lay outside the gene matches. Germline loops: CDR1 GTSNPN, CDR2 SVGIG (reference sequence). The CDR3 spells CAWSPSGRDTDTQYF. In DNA form, the CDR3 reads TGTGCCTGGAGTCCGAGCGGGAGGGACACAGATACGCAGTATTTT.

V usage is TRBV5-5 and J usage is TRBJ1-3; 8 nucleotides match TRBD1. In germline, CDR1 is SGHKS, CDR2 YYEKEE (reference sequence). V gave up 3 bases and J gave up 3 bases; unmatched junction bases: 2. CDR3 length equals 14 residues. CDR3 coding DNA: TGTGCCAGCAGCTGGGGGACAGGTGGAAACACCATATATTTT. Translating gives CASSWGTGGNTIYF.

V usage is TRBV28 and J usage is TRBJ2-7; 9 positions agree with TRBD2. Germline-derived CDR1 and CDR2 are MDHEN and SYDVKM. The V and J ends lost 7 bases and 2 bases, in that order; junction bases with no gene match: 9. This CDR3 is built from 15 residues. CDR3 in amino acids: CASINSAGGTYEQYF. CDR3 bases: TGTGCCAGCATTAATTCAGCGGGAGGAACCTACGAGCAGTACTTC.

This clone appeared a single time. The chain links TRBV18 to TRBJ1-1; D is uncertain. CDR3 size: 15 residues. Germline CDR1 and CDR2: KGHSH and LQKENI. With 4 bases removed from V and 8 bases from J, the gap between germline ends came to 20 bases. CDR3 in amino acids: CASSLRDVTLGEAFF. The CDR3 DNA follows: TGTGCCAGCTCACTCCGTGATGTGACGCTCGGGGAAGCTTTCTTT.

This chain joins TRBV27 and TRBJ2-2; D remains ambiguous. Germline V gives CDR1 MNHEY, CDR2 SMNVEV (reference sequence). V was trimmed by 2 bases and J by 1 base, leaving 11 bases between them. The CDR3 is 16 residues long. The CDR3 nucleotides are TGTGCCAGCAGTTTAGAAGTTACGGGGAACACCGGGGAGCTGTTTTTT. This translates into CASSLEVTGNTGELFF.

The chain employs TRBV27 and TRBJ2-7; 9 bases are a match to TRBD2. V shed 5 bases and J 2 bases; nucleotides not matched to a gene: 10. This CDR3 has 16 amino acids. Germline loops: CDR1 MNHEY, CDR2 SMNVEV (reference sequence). The CDR3 bases are TGTGCCAGCAGTCGACTCATTAGCGGGAGTCCCTACGAGCAGTACTTC. This codes for CASSRLISGSPYEQYF.

V is TRBV13 and J is TRBJ2-7, with 8 bases matching TRBD1. Germline CDR1 reads PRHDT; CDR2 reads FYEKMQ (reference sequence). The CDR3 runs 15 residues. V trimming: 6 bases; J trimming: 7 bases; junction bases outside the gene matches: 14. The CDR3 coding sequence is TGTGCCAGCAGTCCCACCGGGACAGGTCTCGAGGAGCAGTACTTC. This codes for CASSPTGTGLEEQYF.